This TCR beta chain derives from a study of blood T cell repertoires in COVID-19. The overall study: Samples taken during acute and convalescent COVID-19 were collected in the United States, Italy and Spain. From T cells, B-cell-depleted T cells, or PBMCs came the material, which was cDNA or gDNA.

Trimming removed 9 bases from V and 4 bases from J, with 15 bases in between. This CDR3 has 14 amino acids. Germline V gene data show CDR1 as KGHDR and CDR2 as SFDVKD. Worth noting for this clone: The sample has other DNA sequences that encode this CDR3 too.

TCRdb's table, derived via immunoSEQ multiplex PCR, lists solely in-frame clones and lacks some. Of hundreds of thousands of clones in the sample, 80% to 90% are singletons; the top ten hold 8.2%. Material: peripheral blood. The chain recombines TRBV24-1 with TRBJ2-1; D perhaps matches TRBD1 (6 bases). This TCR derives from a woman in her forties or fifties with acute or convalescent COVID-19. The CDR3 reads CATRPGQGYNEQFF. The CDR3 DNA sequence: TGTGCCACCCGCCCGGGGCAGGGGTACAATGAGCAGTTCTTC.